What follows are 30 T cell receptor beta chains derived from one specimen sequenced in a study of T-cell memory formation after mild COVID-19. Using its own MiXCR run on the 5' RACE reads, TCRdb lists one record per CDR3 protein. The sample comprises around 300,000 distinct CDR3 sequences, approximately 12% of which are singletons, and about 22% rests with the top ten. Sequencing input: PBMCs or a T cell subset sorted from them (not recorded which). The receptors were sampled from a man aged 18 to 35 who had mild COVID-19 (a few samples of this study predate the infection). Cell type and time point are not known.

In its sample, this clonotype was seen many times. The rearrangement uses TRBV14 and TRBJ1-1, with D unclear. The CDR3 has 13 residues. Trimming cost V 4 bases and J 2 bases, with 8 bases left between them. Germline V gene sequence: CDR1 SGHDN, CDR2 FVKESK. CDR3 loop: CASSLLRNTEAFF. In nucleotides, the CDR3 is TGTGCCAGCAGCCTGCTGAGAAACACTGAAGCTTTCTTT.

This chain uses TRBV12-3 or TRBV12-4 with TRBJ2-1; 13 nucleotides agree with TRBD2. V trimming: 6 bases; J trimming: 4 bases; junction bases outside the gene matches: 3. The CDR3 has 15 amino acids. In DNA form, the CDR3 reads TGTGCCAGCAGACTGACTAGCGGGGGGTACAATGAGCAGTTCTTC. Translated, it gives CASRLTSGGYNEQFF.

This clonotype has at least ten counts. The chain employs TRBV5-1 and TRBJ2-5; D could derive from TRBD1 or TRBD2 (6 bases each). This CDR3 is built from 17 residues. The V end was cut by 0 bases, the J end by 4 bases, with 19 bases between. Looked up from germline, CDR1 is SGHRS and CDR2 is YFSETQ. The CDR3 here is CASSLVLSGAGRETQYF. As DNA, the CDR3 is TGCGCCAGCAGCTTGGTTCTGTCGGGGGCCGGGCGAGAGACCCAGTACTTC.

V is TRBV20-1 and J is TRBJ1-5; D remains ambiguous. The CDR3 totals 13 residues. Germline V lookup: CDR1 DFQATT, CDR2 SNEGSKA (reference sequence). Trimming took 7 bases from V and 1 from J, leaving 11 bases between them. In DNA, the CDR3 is TGCAGTGAGAGGGCGCGGAGCAATCAGCCCCAGCATTTT. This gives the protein CSERARSNQPQHF.

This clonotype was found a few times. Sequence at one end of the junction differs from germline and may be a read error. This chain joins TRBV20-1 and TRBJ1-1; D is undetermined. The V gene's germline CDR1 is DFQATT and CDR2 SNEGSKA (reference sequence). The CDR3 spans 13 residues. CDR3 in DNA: TGCAGTGTTAGATCCGGAGGCGGCACTGAAGCTTTCTTT. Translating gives CSVRSGGGTEAFF.

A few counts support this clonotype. The CDR3 loop is CAWSVGAYEQYF. DNA of the CDR3: TGTGCCTGGAGTGTCGGGGCCTACGAGCAGTACTTC. The gene calls are TRBV30 and TRBJ2-7; D perhaps matches TRBD2 (5 bases). Deletions cut 0 bases from V and 2 bases from J, with 5 bases between. The CDR3 consists of 12 residues. Germline-derived CDR1 and CDR2 are GTSNPN and SVGIG (reference sequence).

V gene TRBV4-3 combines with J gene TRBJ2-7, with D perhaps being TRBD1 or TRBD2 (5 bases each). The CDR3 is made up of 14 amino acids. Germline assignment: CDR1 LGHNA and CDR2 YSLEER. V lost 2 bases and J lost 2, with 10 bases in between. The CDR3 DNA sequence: TGCGCCAGCAGCCAATCCCGGGACCCCTACGAGCAGTACTTC. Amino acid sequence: CASSQSRDPYEQYF.

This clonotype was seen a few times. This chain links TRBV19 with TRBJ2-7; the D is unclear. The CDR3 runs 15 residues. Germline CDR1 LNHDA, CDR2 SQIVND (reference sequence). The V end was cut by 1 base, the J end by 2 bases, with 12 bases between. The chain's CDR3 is CASSIAGGPTYEQYF. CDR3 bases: TGTGCCAGTAGTATAGCTGGCGGCCCAACCTACGAGCAGTACTTC.

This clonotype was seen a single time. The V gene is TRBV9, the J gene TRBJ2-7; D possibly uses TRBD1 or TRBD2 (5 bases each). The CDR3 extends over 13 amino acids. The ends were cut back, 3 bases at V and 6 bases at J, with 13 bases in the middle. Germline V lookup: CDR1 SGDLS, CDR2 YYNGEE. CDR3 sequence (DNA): TGTGCCAGCAGCGGTCGGATTGGGGGCGAGCAGTACTTC. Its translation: CASSGRIGGEQYF.

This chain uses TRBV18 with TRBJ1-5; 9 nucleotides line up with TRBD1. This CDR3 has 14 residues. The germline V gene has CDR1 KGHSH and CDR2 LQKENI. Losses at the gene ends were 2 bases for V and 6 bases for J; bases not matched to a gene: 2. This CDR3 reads CASSPGTGLQPQHF. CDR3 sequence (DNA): TGTGCCAGCTCACCAGGGACAGGGCTTCAGCCCCAGCATTTT. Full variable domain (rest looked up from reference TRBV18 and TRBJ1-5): NAGVMQNPRHLVRRRGQEARLRCSPMKGHSHVYWYRQLPEEGLKFMVYLQKENIIDESGMPKERFSAEFPKEGPSILRIQQVVRGDSAAYFCASSPGTGLQPQHFGDGTRLSIL.

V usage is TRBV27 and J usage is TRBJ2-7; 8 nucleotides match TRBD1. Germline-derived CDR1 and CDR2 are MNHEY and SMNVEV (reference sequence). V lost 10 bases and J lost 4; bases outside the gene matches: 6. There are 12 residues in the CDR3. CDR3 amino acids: CATRTGRYEQYV. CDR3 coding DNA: TGTGCCACCAGGACAGGGAGGTACGAGCAGTACGTC.

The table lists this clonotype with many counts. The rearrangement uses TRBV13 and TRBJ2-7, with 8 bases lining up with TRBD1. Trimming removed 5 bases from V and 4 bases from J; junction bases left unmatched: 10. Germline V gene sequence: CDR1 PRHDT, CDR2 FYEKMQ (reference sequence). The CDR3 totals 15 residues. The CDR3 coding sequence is TGTGCCAGCAGCATCGCCACAGGGGGGCAGTACGAGCAGTACTTC. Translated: CASSIATGGQYEQYF.

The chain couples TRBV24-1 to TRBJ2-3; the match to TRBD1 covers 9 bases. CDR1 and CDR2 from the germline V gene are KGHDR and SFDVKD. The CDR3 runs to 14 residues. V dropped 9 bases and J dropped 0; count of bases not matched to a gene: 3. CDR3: CATGTGYSTDTQYF. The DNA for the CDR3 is TGTGCCACCGGGACAGGGTATAGCACAGATACGCAGTATTTT.

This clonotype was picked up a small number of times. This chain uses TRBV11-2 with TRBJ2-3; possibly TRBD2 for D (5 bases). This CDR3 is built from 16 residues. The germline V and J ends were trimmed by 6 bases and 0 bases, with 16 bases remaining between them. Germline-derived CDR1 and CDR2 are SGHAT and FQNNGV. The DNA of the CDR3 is TGTGCCAGCAGTCGGGGAACCCCCGATAGCACAGATACGCAGTATTTT. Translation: CASSRGTPDSTDTQYF.

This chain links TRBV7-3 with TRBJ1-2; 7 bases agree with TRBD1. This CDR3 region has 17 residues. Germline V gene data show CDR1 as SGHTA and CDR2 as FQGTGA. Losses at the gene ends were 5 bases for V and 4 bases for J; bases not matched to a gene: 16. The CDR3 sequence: CASSQPSGQPVRYGYTF. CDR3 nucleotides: TGTGCCAGCAGCCAACCCTCGGGACAGCCAGTCCGCTATGGCTACACCTTC.

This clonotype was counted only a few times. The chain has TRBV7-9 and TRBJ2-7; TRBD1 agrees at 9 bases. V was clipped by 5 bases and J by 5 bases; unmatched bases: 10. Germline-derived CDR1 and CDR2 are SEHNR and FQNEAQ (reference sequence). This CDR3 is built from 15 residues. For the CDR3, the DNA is TGTGCCAGCAGCCAACGACAGGGGGTTTTTCACGAGCAGTACTTC. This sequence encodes CASSQRQGVFHEQYF.

The CDR3 sequence is CAWRPGHYGYTF. The CDR3 DNA follows: TGTGCCTGGAGGCCGGGACATTATGGCTACACCTTC. This rearrangement joins TRBV30 to TRBJ1-2; D is perhaps TRBD1 (6 bases). Germline CDR1 is GTSNPN and CDR2 is SVGIG (reference sequence). With 3 bases removed from V and 5 bases from J, the gap between germline ends came to 10 bases. The CDR3 is 12 amino acids.

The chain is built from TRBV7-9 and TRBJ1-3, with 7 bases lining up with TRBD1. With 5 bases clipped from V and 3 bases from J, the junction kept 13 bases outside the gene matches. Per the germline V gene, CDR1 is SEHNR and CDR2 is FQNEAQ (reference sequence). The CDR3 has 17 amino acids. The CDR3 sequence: CASSVPTGHSGGNTIYF. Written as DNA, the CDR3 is TGTGCCAGCAGCGTTCCGACAGGGCACTCAGGTGGAAACACCATATATTTT.

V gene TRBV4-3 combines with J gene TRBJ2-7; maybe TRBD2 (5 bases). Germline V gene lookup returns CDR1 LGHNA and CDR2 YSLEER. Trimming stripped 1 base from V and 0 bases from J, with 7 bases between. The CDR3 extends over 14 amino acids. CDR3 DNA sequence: TGCGCCAGCAGCCAAGGAGGGCTCTCCTACGAGCAGTACTTC. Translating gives CASSQGGLSYEQYF.

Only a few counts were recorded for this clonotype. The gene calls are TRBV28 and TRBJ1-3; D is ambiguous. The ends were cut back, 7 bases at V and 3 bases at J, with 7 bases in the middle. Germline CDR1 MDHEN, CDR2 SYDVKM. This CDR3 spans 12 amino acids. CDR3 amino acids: CASTSYGNTIYF. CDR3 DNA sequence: TGTGCCAGCACGAGTTATGGAAACACCATATATTTT.

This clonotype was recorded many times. The CDR3 sequence is CASSSTRQGGYEQYF. DNA of the CDR3: TGTGCCAGCAGTTCAACCCGACAGGGTGGCTACGAGCAGTACTTC. This chain uses TRBV6-5 with TRBJ2-7; TRBD1 aligns across 7 bases. V lost 4 bases to trimming and J lost 3 bases; unmatched junction nucleotides: 9. The V gene's germline CDR1 is MNHEY and CDR2 SVGAGI. The CDR3 totals 15 residues.

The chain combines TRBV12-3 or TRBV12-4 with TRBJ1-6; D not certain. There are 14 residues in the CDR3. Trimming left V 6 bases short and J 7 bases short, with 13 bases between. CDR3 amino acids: CASRLRAFNSPLHF. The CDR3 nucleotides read TGTGCCAGCAGGCTCCGGGCATTCAATTCACCCCTCCACTTT.

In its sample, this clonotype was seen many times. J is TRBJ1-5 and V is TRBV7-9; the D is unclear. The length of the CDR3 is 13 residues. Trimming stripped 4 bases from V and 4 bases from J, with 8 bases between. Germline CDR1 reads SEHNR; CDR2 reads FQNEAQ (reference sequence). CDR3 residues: CASSSSGNQPQHF. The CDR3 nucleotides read TGTGCCAGCAGCTCAAGTGGGAATCAGCCCCAGCATTTT.

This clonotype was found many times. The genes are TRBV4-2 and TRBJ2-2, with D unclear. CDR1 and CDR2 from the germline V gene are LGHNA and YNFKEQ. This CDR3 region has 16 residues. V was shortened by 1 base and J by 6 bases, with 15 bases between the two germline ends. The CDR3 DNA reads TGTGCCAGCAGCCAAGTTCCTAGTAGATTCGCCGGGGAGCTGTTTTTT. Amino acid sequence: CASSQVPSRFAGELFF.

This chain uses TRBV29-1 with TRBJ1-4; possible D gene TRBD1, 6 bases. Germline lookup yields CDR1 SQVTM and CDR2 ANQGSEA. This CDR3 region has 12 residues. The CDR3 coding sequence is TGCAGTCCCCCGCTAGGGGGGGAAAAACTGTTTTTT. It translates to CSPPLGGEKLFF.

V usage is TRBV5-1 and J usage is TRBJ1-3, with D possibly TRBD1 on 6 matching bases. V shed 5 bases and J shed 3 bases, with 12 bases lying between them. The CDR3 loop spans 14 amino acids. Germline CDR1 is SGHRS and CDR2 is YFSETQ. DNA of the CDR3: TGCGCCAGCAGTACGGACAGTCATGGAAACACCATATATTTT. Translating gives CASSTDSHGNTIYF.

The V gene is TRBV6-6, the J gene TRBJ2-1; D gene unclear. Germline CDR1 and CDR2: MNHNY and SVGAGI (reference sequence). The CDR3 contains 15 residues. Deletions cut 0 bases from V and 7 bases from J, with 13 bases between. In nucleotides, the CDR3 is TGTGCCAGCAGTTACTCTCCAGGCCTCCAAAATGAGCAGTTCTTC. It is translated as CASSYSPGLQNEQFF.

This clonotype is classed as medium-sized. CDR3 nucleotides: TGTGCCAGCAGCCAAGCACTAGCGGGGGGTACAGATACGCAGTATTTT. This translates into CASSQALAGGTDTQYF. The chain combines TRBV4-2 with TRBJ2-3; 12 nucleotides agree with TRBD2. The CDR3 has 16 amino acids. The junction had 2 bases not matched to a gene; V was cut back by 1 base and J by 3 bases. Per germline, CDR1 LGHNA and CDR2 YNFKEQ.

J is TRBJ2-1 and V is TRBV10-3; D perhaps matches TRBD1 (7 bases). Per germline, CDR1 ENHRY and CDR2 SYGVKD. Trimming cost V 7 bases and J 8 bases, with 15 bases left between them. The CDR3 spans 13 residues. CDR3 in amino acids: CAIKVGGGYEQFF. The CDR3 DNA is TGTGCCATCAAGGTAGGAGGGGGCTATGAGCAGTTCTTC.

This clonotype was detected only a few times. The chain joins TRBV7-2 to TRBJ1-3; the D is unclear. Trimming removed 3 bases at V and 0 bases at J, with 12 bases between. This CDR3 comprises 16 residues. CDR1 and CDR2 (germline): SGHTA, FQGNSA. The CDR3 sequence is CASSLRAATSGNTIYF. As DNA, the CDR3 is TGTGCCAGCAGCTTGAGGGCGGCTACCTCTGGAAACACCATATATTTT.